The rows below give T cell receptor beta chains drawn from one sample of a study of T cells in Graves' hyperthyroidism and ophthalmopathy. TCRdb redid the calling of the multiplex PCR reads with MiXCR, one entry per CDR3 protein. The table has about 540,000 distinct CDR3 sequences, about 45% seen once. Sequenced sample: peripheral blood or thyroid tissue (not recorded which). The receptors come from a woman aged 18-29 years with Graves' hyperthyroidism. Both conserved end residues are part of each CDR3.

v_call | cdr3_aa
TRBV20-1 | CSARDSTSRGYTF
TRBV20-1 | CSAPGTGGAFEKLFF
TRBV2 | CASSVRTDTQYF
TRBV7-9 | CASVRLEEQYF
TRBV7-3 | CASSKGPVEHTQYF
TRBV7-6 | CASSPQYEGQGLFEQYF
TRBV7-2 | CASSQVRGTWEQFF
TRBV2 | CASSEARGRLNTEAFF
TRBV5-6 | CASSLVAGVRSETQYF
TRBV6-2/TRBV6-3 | CASSYEIGLNTIYF
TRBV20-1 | CSARLREARYEQYF
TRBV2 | CAGRFDRRERLFF
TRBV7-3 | CASSLVRDRANTGELFF
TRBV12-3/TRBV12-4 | CASRRGRVREGFF
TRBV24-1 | CATSETGIHDEQFF
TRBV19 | CASSINRGLEGYTF
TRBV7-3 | CASSPGGVNEQYF
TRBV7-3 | CASSLTPPRTSGNTGELFF